Listed below are T cell receptor beta chains from one sample, sequenced in a study of blood T cell repertoires in COVID-19. TCRdb keeps only in-frame clones here, not all; method: immunoSEQ multiplex PCR. This table holds about 200,000 clones, just under 85% found once. Sequencing was done on a sample of peripheral blood. The receptors stem from a woman aged 45-65 years with active or convalescent COVID-19. The CDR3 runs from the conserved cysteine through the conserved F or W. The order of the fields is clone size, J gene, V gene, D gene, CDR3 DNA, CDR3 protein. D genes are given only for firm matches. Clone size is stated in some rows and not others, as once, few, many or a class when expanded.

-	TRBJ2-1	TRBV4-2	TRBD2	TGTGCCAGCAGCCAAGATCTGACCGGGACTAGCGGATTCAATGAGCAGTTCTTC	CASSQDLTGTSGFNEQFF
-	TRBJ2-5	TRBV6-5	-	TGTGCCAGCGGGGGGGCTCCTCAAGAGACCCAGTACTTC	CASGGAPQETQYF
-	TRBJ2-7	TRBV12-3/TRBV12-4	TRBD1	TGTGCCAGCAGTCCGGGACAGAGCTACGAGCAGTACTTC	CASSPGQSYEQYF
-	TRBJ2-1	TRBV27	TRBD2	TGTGCCAGCAGTTTATCGAACGGGGGGTACTACAATGAGCAGTTCTTC	CASSLSNGGYYNEQFF
-	TRBJ2-2	TRBV14	TRBD1	TGTGCCAGCAGCCAACTAAAGACAGGGGATGGCACCGGGGAGCTGTTTTTT	CASSQLKTGDGTGELFF
-	TRBJ2-7	TRBV11-2	TRBD1	TGTGCCACCGCCCGGGACAGCCCCTACGAGCAGTACTTC	CATARDSPYEQYF
-	TRBJ1-2	TRBV19	TRBD1	TGTGCCAGTAGCTTTCCGGGACAGGGTCAATATGGCTACACCTTC	CASSFPGQGQYGYTF
few	TRBJ2-3	TRBV24-1	TRBD2	TGTGCCACCAGTGACCCCTGGGGGAGTACTAGCGGGGGCAGCACAGATACGCAGTATTTT	CATSDPWGSTSGGSTDTQYF
once	TRBJ2-3	TRBV19	-	TGTGCCAGTAGTAACTCGATACCAACGCAGTATTTT	CASSNSIPTQYF
-	TRBJ1-1	TRBV3-1/TRBV3-2	TRBD1	TGTGCCAGCAGCCACGGGACAGGGATGGGCACTGAAGCTTTCTTT	CASSHGTGMGTEAFF
few	TRBJ2-7	TRBV27	TRBD1	TGTGCCAGCAGAGGGGACAGTTCCTACGAGCAGTACTTC	CASRGDSSYEQYF
-	TRBJ2-1	TRBV4-1	TRBD2	TGCGCCAGCAGCTTCGGACTAGCGGGGGGGGAGCAGTTCTTC	CASSFGLAGGEQFF
-	TRBJ1-3	TRBV3-1/TRBV3-2	-	TGTGCCAGCAGCGCCCAACATTCTGGAAACACCATATATTTT	CASSAQHSGNTIYF
-	TRBJ1-2	TRBV7-9	TRBD1	TGTGCCAGCAGCGCCACCCGGACAGGCGGGGGCTACACCTTC	CASSATRTGGGYTF
-	TRBJ1-2	TRBV18	TRBD1	TGTGCCAGCTCACCAGGGACAGGGAATGGCTACACCTTC	CASSPGTGNGYTF
-	TRBJ1-2	TRBV6-5	-	TGTGCCACCTCCGGGGGGGCCTATGGCTACACCTTC	CATSGGAYGYTF
-	TRBJ1-3	TRBV29-1	-	TGCAGCGTGGGAGGCGTCTCTGGAAACACCATATATTTT	CSVGGVSGNTIYF
-	TRBJ2-2	TRBV10-1	TRBD2	TGCGCCAGCGGAGTTCCGGGGGGGACCGGGGAGCTGTTTTTT	CASGVPGGTGELFF
-	TRBJ2-3	TRBV1	-	TGCACCAGCAGCGGACTAGCTGGGACAGATACGCAGTATTTT	CTSSGLAGTDTQYF
-	TRBJ1-1	TRBV18	TRBD1	TGTGCCAGCTCAGCACAGGGGCCCGACACTGAAGCTTTCTTT	CASSAQGPDTEAFF
-	TRBJ2-7	TRBV4-1	-	TGCGCCAGCAGCCGGATCCACATGCAGGGCAGCCCCTACGAGCAGTACTTC	CASSRIHMQGSPYEQYF
-	TRBJ2-7	TRBV5-4	TRBD2	TGTGCCAGCAGCCTTGGGACTAGCGGGAGCTCCTACGAGCAGTACTTC	CASSLGTSGSSYEQYF
-	TRBJ1-6	TRBV2	-	TGTGCCAGCAGTGAGGAGGGTGGAGGATCACCCCTCCACTTT	CASSEEGGGSPLHF
-	TRBJ2-1	TRBV4-1	-	TGCGCCAGCAGCCAAGGACCGAGGAACAATGAGCAGTTCTTC	CASSQGPRNNEQFF
-	TRBJ2-5	TRBV5-1	TRBD1	TGCGCCAGCAGCTTCGACGGACAGGGGAGAGGAGAGACCCAGTACTTC	CASSFDGQGRGETQYF
-	TRBJ2-1	TRBV11-2	-	TGTGCCAGCAGCCTCGAGTCGGGGGGCGGCAATGAGCAGTTCTTC	CASSLESGGGNEQFF
-	TRBJ2-7	TRBV4-1	-	TGCGCCAGCAGCTACAGGGTTCCCACAGAGACCTACGAGCAGTACTTC	CASSYRVPTETYEQYF
-	TRBJ1-1	TRBV19	-	TGTGCCAGTACCAGCGGCCCGGGGGTGTTTGTGACTTTCTTT	CASTSGPGVFVTFF
-	TRBJ1-2	TRBV5-8	-	TGTGCCAGCAGCTTGCGGAACTATGGCTACACCTTC	CASSLRNYGYTF
-	TRBJ2-7	TRBV15	-	TGTGCCACCAGCAGAGAACGGACTCTCTTGTACGAGCAGTACTTC	CATSRERTLLYEQYF
-	TRBJ1-4	TRBV15	-	TGTGCCACCAGCAGTGCATCTAAAACTAATGAAAAACTGTTTTTT	CATSSASKTNEKLFF
-	TRBJ2-2	TRBV19	TRBD1	TGTGCCAGTAGTGTGGGACAGGTGAACACCGGGGAGCTGTTTTTT	CASSVGQVNTGELFF
-	TRBJ1-2	TRBV5-1	TRBD1	TGCGCCAGCGGGATTACAGGGGAAGGCTACACCTTC	CASGITGEGYTF
few	TRBJ1-6	TRBV7-9	-	TGTGCCAGCAGCTTAGCTCAGGGGTCCTATAATTCACCCCTCCACTTT	CASSLAQGSYNSPLHF
-	TRBJ1-3	TRBV6-5	-	TGTGCCAGCAGTTACTCGGGCGGGAAGACTGGAAACACCATATATTTT	CASSYSGGKTGNTIYF
-	TRBJ1-6	TRBV29-1	-	TGCAGCGTGTCATTCGACAGCAATCGGGATTCACCCCTCCACTTT	CSVSFDSNRDSPLHF
once	TRBJ2-1	TRBV27	TRBD2	TGTGCCAGCCACCGGACTAGATTCGATGAGCAGTTCTTC	CASHRTRFDEQFF
-	TRBJ2-7	TRBV11-2	-	TGTGCCAGCAGCTTATCGGGCTACGAGCAGTACTTC	CASSLSGYEQYF
once	TRBJ2-7	TRBV19	TRBD2	TGTGCCAGTAGTACCGGACTAGCGGGGAACTCCTACGAGCAGTACTTC	CASSTGLAGNSYEQYF